The 26 T cell receptor beta chains below come from one sample, sequenced in a study of CD8+CD57+ T cells in acquired aplastic anemia (dated by TCRdb to the late 2010s). The sequencing machine was an Illumina HiSeq 2000. Genomic DNA was used as template for profiling of TCR beta VDJ combinations and CDR3 sequences. TCRdb redid the processing of the public reads, applying fastp at Q25 and MiXCR, and retained in-frame beta chains. Duplicate CDR3 protein sequences are folded into a single record with the most common DNA and genes. This sample holds fewer than 200,000 distinct CDR3 sequences; under 75% were observed only once. Roughly 42% of the sample rests with the top ten. The sample comprised sorted CD4+, CD8+, or CD8+CD57+ T cells (not recorded which) from PBMCs. The source is a human donor in good health.

This clonotype was found many times. The chain uses TRBV4-2 and TRBJ2-1; D unclear. Germline CDR1 reads LGHNA; CDR2 reads YNFKEQ. This CDR3 is 12 amino acids long. V lost 1 base, J lost 7 bases, and 5 bases lay in between. Here the CDR3 reads CASSQGPNEQFF. In nucleotides, the CDR3 is TGTGCCAGCAGCCAAGGGCCTAATGAGCAGTTCTTC.

Concerning this clonotype: This clone may be a read error of a much larger clone one base away. The rearrangement links TRBV6-1 to TRBJ2-1; 14 bases are a match to TRBD2. J gave up 9 bases and V 4 bases, and 5 bases lay outside the gene matches. This CDR3 comprises 15 residues. Germline V CDR1 and CDR2: MNHNS, SASEGT. The CDR3 loop reads CASSGSGLAGAEQFF. The CDR3 nucleotides read TGTGCCAGCAGTGGCTCGGGACTAGCGGGAGCTGAGCAGTTCTTC.

The rearrangement joins TRBV6-5 to TRBJ2-7, with 13 bases identical to TRBD2. J was trimmed by 2 bases and V by 6 bases; bases with no gene match: 7. Looked up from germline, CDR1 is MNHEY and CDR2 is SVGAGI. There are 16 residues in the CDR3. The DNA for the CDR3 is TGTGCCAGCAGACTTTCGACTAGCGGGGGGACCTACGAGCAGTACTTC. It is translated as CASRLSTSGGTYEQYF.

This chain joins TRBV2 and TRBJ2-5; D remains ambiguous. In germline, CDR1 is SNHLY, CDR2 FYNNEI. Trimming removed 5 bases at V and 0 bases at J, with 16 bases between. The CDR3 totals 16 residues. Written as DNA, the CDR3 is TGTGCCAGCAGTCTCGACTCCCATGAGTACCAAGAGACCCAGTACTTC. Translated, it gives CASSLDSHEYQETQYF.

Of note for this clonotype: The CDR3 ends on some other residue instead of the conserved phenylalanine or tryptophan, so this is likely a read error. The chain couples TRBV15 to TRBJ2-1; a weak D match, TRBD1 (6 bases). V was clipped by 10 bases and J by 0 bases, with 13 bases between them. The CDR3 is made up of 14 amino acids. CDR1 and CDR2 from the germline V gene are LNHNV and YYDKDF (reference sequence). The CDR3 DNA reads as TGTGCCAGCACCCGACAGGTCTCCTACAATGAGCAGTTCTCC. Its protein is CASTRQVSYNEQFS.

This clonotype has ten or more counts. The chain joins TRBV7-9 to TRBJ2-3; 8 bases fit TRBD2. Per the germline V gene, CDR1 is SEHNR and CDR2 is FQNEAQ (reference sequence). The CDR3 is 15 amino acids. V gave up 5 bases and J gave up 2 bases; unmatched junction bases: 6. The DNA for the CDR3 is TGTGCCAGCAGCGCCACTAGCGGTTCCACAGATACGCAGTATTTT. Translation gives CASSATSGSTDTQYF.

Points on this clonotype: With a much larger clone just one base away, this may be a read error. The V and J genes are TRBV19 and TRBJ1-3; 8 bases are shared with TRBD1. The CDR3 spans 15 residues. Germline V lookup: CDR1 LNHDA, CDR2 SQIVND (reference sequence). The CDR3 coding sequence is TGTACCAGACAATTGGACAGGGTGGCTGGAAGCACCATATATTTT. It is translated as CTRQLDRVAGSTIYF. The full variable domain, its missing parts supplied by reference TRBV19 and TRBJ1-3, is DGGITQSPKYLFRKEGQNVTLSCEQNLNHDAMYWYRQDPGQGLRLIYYSQIVNDFQKGDIAEGYSVSREKKESFPLTVTSAQKNPTAFYLCTRQLDRVAGSTIYFGEGSWLTVV.

This chain joins TRBV20-1 and TRBJ1-6; D is undetermined. Deletions cut 7 bases from V and 8 bases from J, with 15 bases between. Germline V gene data show CDR1 as DFQATT and CDR2 as SNEGSKA (reference sequence). The CDR3 length is 13 residues. DNA of the CDR3: TGCAGTGAAAGGACCACGAACTATTCACCCCTCCACTTT. As protein: CSERTTNYSPLHF.

This clonotype was counted a few times. The chain joins TRBV29-1 to TRBJ2-2; D is uncertain. V lost 3 bases to trimming and J lost 1 base, with 6 bases between them. Germline loops: CDR1 SQVTM, CDR2 ANQGSEA. The CDR3 has 13 amino acids. The CDR3 nucleotides read TGCAGCGTTGATTGGCAGAACACCGGGGAGCTGTTTTTT. It translates to CSVDWQNTGELFF.

The chain has TRBV24-1 and TRBJ1-2, with a weak D call TRBD1 (5 bases). CDR1 is KGHDR and CDR2 is SFDVKD in the germline V gene. V shed 4 bases and J shed 4 bases, with 12 bases lying between them. This CDR3 region has 14 residues. The CDR3 coding sequence is TGTGCCACCAGTGAGGCGGGACCGGCCTATGGCTACACCTTC. It codes for CATSEAGPAYGYTF.

In regard to this clonotype: Relative to the germline gene, one junction end is altered; a read error may explain this. V is TRBV7-9 and J is TRBJ2-1; 7 bases fit TRBD1. The CDR3 has 14 residues. The germline gives CDR1 SEHNR, CDR2 FQNEAQ (reference sequence). The CDR3 sequence is CASSFWDSYNEHFF. The CDR3, as DNA: TGTGCCAGCAGCTTTTGGGACAGTTACAATGAGCATTTCTTC.

This clonotype showed up just once. The chain is built from TRBV9 and TRBJ2-7; D not certain. Per the germline V gene, CDR1 is SGDLS and CDR2 is YYNGEE. Deletions cut 1 base from V and 2 bases from J, with 10 bases between. The CDR3 is made up of 14 amino acids. As DNA, the CDR3 is TGTGCCAGCAGCGTAACCGACGGCCCCTACGAGCAGTACTTC. As protein: CASSVTDGPYEQYF. The variable domain in full, completed from reference TRBV9 and TRBJ2-7, reads DSGVTQTPKHLITATGQRVTLRCSPRSGDLSVYWYQQSLDQGLQFLIQYYNGEERAKGNILERFSAQQFPDLHSELNLSSLELGDSALYFCASSVTDGPYEQYFGPGTRLTVT.

The chain carries TRBV5-1 and TRBJ1-4; 9 nucleotides line up with TRBD1. CDR1 is SGHRS and CDR2 is YFSETQ in the germline V gene. The CDR3 sequence is 15 residues long. Trimming took 0 bases from V and 8 from J; bases not matched to a gene: 5. The CDR3 DNA sequence: TGCGCCAGCAGCTTGGGGGACAGGGAAGGAGAAAAACTGTTTTTT. Amino acids: CASSLGDREGEKLFF.

On this clonotype itself: This CDR3 fails to terminate in the conserved phenylalanine or tryptophan, so it likely reflects a read error. This chain joins TRBV20-1 and TRBJ2-5, with 8 bases lining up with TRBD1. Germline V gene sequence: CDR1 DFQATT, CDR2 SNEGSKA (reference sequence). With 3 bases clipped from V and 7 bases from J, the junction kept 7 bases outside the gene matches. The CDR3 runs to 13 residues. CDR3 in DNA: TGCAGTGCTAGGGGGACAGGATCGTGGACCCAGTACCTC. The encoded protein is CSARGTGSWTQYL.

Remarks on this clonotype: A much bigger clone sits one base away, suggesting this may be a read error. The chain has TRBV9 and TRBJ2-3; tentative D call: TRBD2 (6 bases). The germline V gene encodes CDR1 SGDLS and CDR2 YYNGEE. CDR3 length: 19 residues. The CDR3 coding sequence is TGTGCCAGCAGCCCACCACCCTCCGTGGGGGGATCGCTCACAGGTACGCAGTATTTT. Translating it yields CASSPPPSVGGSLTGTQYF.

The rearrangement uses TRBV20-1 and TRBJ1-1; tentatively, D is TRBD1 (6 bases). Per germline, CDR1 DFQATT and CDR2 SNEGSKA (reference sequence). CDR3 length: 12 amino acids. The CDR3 loop reads CSSRGRDTEAFF. The CDR3 DNA reads as TGCAGCTCCAGGGGTAGGGACACTGAAGCTTTCTTT.

The rearrangement uses TRBV24-1 and TRBJ2-3; TRBD2 is a possible D gene (6 bases). The CDR3 has 17 amino acids. Trimming left V 5 bases short and J 4 bases short, with 21 bases between. The germline V gene has CDR1 KGHDR and CDR2 SFDVKD. In DNA form, the CDR3 reads TGTGCCACCAGTGCCGGCTGGAGGGCGATACCTGCAGATACGCAGTATTTT. It yields the protein CATSAGWRAIPADTQYF.

V gene TRBV7-9 combines with J gene TRBJ2-2; D could derive from TRBD1 or TRBD2 (5 bases each). Trimming took 1 base from V and 8 from J, leaving 8 bases between them. Per the germline V gene, CDR1 is SEHNR and CDR2 is FQNEAQ (reference sequence). The CDR3 sequence is 13 residues long. CDR3 amino acids: CASSLGRTGELFF. The CDR3 DNA is TGTGCCAGCAGCTTAGGGAGGACAGGGGAGCTGTTTTTT.

The genes are TRBV5-1 and TRBJ2-2, with 10 bases fitting TRBD2. This CDR3 has 15 residues. The germline V gene encodes CDR1 SGHRS and CDR2 YFSETQ. V was pared by 0 bases and J by 5 bases, with 1 base of the junction left unmatched. The CDR3 nucleotides read TGCGCCAGCAGCTTGGTGACTAGCGGGACCGGGGAGCTGTTTTTT. Its protein is CASSLVTSGTGELFF.

This clonotype was counted many times. The junction shows a germline mismatch at one end, possibly a read error. V and J are TRBV20-1 and TRBJ2-3; 11 nucleotides agree with TRBD2. Germline V gene data show CDR1 as DFQATT and CDR2 as SNEGSKA (reference sequence). The CDR3 covers 14 residues. The CDR3 here is CSARALAGEGTQYF. The CDR3 DNA reads as TGCAGTGCGAGAGCACTAGCGGGAGAGGGTACGCAGTATTTT.

This clonotype has only a few counts. The V and J genes are TRBV20-1 and TRBJ1-2, with D perhaps TRBD1 (5 bases). Germline CDR1 and CDR2: DFQATT and SNEGSKA (reference sequence). V shed 0 bases and J shed 7 bases, with 18 bases lying between them. The CDR3 totals 15 residues. The CDR3 DNA reads TGCAGTGCTAGAGATGGCCGGCAGGGAATGGGTGGCTACACCTTC. As protein: CSARDGRQGMGGYTF.

This clonotype showed up just a few times. The rearrangement links TRBV10-3 to TRBJ2-7, with 8 bases identical to TRBD1. Losses at the gene ends were 8 bases for V and 0 bases for J; bases not matched to a gene: 6. The length of the CDR3 is 14 residues. Germline V CDR1 and CDR2: ENHRY, SYGVKD. The CDR3 DNA reads TGTGCCATCGCCTGGGGGACAGGCTCCTACGAGCAGTACTTC. The encoded protein is CAIAWGTGSYEQYF.

The rearrangement joins TRBV12-3 or TRBV12-4 to TRBJ1-1, with a weak D call TRBD1 (5 bases). The CDR3 sequence is 13 residues long. The V and J ends lost 6 bases and 5 bases respectively, with 13 bases between them. The DNA of the CDR3 is TGTGCCAGCAGCTCACAGTGGGGGACTGAAGCTTTCTTT. This gives the protein CASSSQWGTEAFF.

This clonotype has a count of ten or more. The V and J genes are TRBV12-3 or TRBV12-4 and TRBJ2-2, with D maybe TRBD1 (6 bases). The germline V and J ends were trimmed by 7 bases and 1 base, with 10 bases remaining between them. The CDR3 contains 14 residues. DNA of the CDR3: TGTGCCAGCACCTGGACAGAGAACACCGGGGAGCTGTTTTTT. Its translation: CASTWTENTGELFF.

This clonotype was counted a few times. This chain links TRBV29-1 with TRBJ2-7; D may match TRBD1 or TRBD2 (5 bases each). The CDR3 has 18 amino acids. With 4 bases removed from V and 0 bases from J, the gap between germline ends came to 25 bases. CDR1 is SQVTM, CDR2 ANQGSEA, per germline. CDR3 protein: CSVGVDQGDPLSSYEQYF. CDR3 nucleotide sequence: TGCAGCGTTGGGGTGGATCAAGGGGACCCCCTTAGCTCCTACGAGCAGTACTTC.

CDR3 loop: CASSPRGVGTEAFF. DNA for the CDR3: TGTGCCAGCAGCCCCAGGGGCGTGGGGACTGAAGCTTTCTTT. The genes are TRBV7-8 and TRBJ1-1, with D possibly TRBD1 on 6 matching bases. In germline, CDR1 is SGHVS, CDR2 FQNEAQ. The CDR3 totals 14 residues. V dropped 5 bases and J dropped 5 bases, with 15 bases sitting between them.